The present T cell receptor beta chain was sequenced within a study of T cells after posttransplantation cyclophosphamide. In its sample, this clone was seen many times. Per the germline V gene, CDR1 is MDHEN and CDR2 is SYDVKM. V lost 6 bases and J lost 3, with 13 bases in between. The CDR3 is made up of 14 amino acids. Clones were sequenced by immunoSEQ multiplex PCR, and TCRdb holds only the in-frame ones, with some missing. Recorded here are about 7,700 clones, with no singletons, and the ten leading clones hold about 24%. Treatment was busulfan-fludarabine conditioning, a marrow graft, and cyclophosphamide on days +3 and +4.

This clonotype was obtained from a female patient between 60 and 69 years old who received an allogeneic stem cell transplant from an unrelated donor, was CMV-positive, and had acute GVHD only. Some T cells may arise from the graft donor. The rearrangement uses TRBV28 and TRBJ2-3; D possibly corresponds to TRBD2 (5 bases). The starting material was PBMCs, obtained approximately 96 days after allogeneic stem cell transplant with posttransplant cyclophosphamide. The CDR3 DNA follows: TGTGCCAGCAGGGTTGTACGCGGGACAGATACGCAGTATTTT. Its protein is CASRVVRGTDTQYF.